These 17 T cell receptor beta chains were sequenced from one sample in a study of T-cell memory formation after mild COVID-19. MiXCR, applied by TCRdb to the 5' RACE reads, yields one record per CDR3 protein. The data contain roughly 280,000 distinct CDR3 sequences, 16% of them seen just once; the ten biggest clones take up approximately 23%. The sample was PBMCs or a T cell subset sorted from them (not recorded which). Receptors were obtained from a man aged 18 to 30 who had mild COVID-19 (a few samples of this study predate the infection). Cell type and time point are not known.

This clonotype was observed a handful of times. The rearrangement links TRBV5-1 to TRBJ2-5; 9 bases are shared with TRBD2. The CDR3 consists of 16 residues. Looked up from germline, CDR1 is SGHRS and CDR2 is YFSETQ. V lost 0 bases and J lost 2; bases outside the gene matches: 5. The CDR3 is CASSLAVAGAQETQYF. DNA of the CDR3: TGCGCCAGCAGCTTGGCAGTAGCGGGAGCGCAAGAGACCCAGTACTTC.

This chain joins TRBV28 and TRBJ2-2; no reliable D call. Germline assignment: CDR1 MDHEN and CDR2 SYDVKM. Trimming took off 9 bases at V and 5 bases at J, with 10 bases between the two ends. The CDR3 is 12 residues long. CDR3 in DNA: TGTGCCAGTTGTTGGGAAACCGGGGAGCTGTTTTTT. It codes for CASCWETGELFF.

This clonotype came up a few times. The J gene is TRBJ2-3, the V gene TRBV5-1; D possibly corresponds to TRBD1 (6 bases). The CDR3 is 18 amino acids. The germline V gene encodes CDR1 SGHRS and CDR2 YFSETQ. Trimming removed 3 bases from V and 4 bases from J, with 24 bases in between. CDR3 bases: TGCGCCAGCAGCTCGGGCCTCCTTGGACAGACCAGGCCAGATACGCAGTATTTT. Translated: CASSSGLLGQTRPDTQYF.

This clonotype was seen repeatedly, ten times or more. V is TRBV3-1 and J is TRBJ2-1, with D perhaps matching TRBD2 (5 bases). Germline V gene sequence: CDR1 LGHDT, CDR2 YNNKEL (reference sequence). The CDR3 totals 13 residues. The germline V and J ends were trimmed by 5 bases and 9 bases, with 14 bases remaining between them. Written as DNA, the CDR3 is TGTGCCAGCAGCAGCCTACTAGATAGTGAGCAGTTCTTC. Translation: CASSSLLDSEQFF.

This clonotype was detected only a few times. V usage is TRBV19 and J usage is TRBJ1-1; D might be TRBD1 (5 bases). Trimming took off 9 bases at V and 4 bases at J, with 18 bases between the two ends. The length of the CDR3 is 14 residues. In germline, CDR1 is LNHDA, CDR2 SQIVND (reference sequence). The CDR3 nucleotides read TGTGCCAGCAATCACTTCGGGGGGAGCACTGAAGCTTTCTTT. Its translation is CASNHFGGSTEAFF.

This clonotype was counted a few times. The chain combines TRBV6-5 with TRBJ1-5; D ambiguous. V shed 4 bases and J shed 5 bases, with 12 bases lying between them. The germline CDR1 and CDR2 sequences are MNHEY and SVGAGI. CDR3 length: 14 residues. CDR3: CASSSQEYYQPQHF. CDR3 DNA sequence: TGTGCCAGCAGTTCGCAGGAGTACTATCAGCCCCAGCATTTT.

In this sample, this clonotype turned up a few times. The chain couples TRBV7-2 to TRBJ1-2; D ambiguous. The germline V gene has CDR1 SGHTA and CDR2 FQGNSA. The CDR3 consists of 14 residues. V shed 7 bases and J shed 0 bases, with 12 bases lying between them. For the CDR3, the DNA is TGTGCCAGCAAAAGGCCAGGCCCTAACTATGGCTACACCTTC. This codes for CASKRPGPNYGYTF.

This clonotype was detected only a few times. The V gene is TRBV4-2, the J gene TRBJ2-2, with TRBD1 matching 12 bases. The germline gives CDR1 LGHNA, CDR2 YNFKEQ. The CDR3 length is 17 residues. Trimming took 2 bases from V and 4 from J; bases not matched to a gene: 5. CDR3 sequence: CASSQRDRGRGTGELFF. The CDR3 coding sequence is TGTGCCAGCAGCCAAAGGGACAGGGGGCGAGGCACCGGGGAGCTGTTTTTT.

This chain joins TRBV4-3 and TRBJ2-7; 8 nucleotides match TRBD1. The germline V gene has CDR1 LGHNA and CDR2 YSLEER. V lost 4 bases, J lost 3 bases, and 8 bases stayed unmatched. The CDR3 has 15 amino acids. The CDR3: CASSPSDRAGYEQYF. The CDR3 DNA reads TGCGCCAGCAGCCCCTCGGACAGGGCCGGCTACGAGCAGTACTTC.

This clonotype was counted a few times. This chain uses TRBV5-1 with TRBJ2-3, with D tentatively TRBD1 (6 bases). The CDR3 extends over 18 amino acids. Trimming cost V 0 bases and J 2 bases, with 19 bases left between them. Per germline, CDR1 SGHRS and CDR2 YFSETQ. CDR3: CASSLGWTVRPNTDTQYF. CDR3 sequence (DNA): TGCGCCAGCAGCTTGGGATGGACAGTGCGACCAAACACAGATACGCAGTATTTT.

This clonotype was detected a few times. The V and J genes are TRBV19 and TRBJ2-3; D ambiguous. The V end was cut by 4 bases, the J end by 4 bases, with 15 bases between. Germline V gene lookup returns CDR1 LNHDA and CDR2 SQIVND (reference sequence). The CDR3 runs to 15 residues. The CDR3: CASSTWSLDADTQYF. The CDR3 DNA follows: TGTGCCAGTAGTACCTGGTCTCTAGACGCAGATACGCAGTATTTT.

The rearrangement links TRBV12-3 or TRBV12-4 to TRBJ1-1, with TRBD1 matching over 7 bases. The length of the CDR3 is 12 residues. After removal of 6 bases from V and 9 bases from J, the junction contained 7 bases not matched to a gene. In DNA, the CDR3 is TGTGCCAGCAGACCCGGGACAGAGAAAGCTTTCTTT. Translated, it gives CASRPGTEKAFF.

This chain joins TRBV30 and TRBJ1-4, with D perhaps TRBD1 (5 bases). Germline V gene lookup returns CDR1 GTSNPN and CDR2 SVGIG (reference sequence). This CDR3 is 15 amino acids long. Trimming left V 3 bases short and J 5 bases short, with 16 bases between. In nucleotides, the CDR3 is TGTGCCTGGAGGCCCCCCGGGACGGGGAATGAAAAACTGTTTTTT. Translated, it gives CAWRPPGTGNEKLFF.

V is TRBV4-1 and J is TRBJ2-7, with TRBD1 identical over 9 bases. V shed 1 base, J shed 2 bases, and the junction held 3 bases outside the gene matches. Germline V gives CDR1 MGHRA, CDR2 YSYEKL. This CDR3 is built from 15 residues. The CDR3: CASSQGTGATYEQYV. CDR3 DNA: TGCGCCAGCAGCCAAGGGACAGGGGCCACCTACGAGCAGTACGTC.

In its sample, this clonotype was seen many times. As DNA, the CDR3 is TGTGCCAGCAGTCCCCCAGGAACAACTAATGAAAAACTGTTTTTT. Protein: CASSPPGTTNEKLFF. V usage is TRBV12-3 or TRBV12-4 and J usage is TRBJ1-4; D uncertain. This CDR3 is 15 amino acids long. The V gene lost 5 bases and the J gene lost 0 bases, with 10 bases spanning the gap.

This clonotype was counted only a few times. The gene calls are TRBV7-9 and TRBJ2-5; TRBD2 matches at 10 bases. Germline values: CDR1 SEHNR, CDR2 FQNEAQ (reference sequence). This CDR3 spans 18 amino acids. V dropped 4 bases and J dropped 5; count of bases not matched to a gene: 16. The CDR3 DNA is TGTGCCAGCAGCTCCCCGGGGCATAGCGGGGGGATCTCGGAGACCCAGTACTTC. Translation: CASSSPGHSGGISETQYF.

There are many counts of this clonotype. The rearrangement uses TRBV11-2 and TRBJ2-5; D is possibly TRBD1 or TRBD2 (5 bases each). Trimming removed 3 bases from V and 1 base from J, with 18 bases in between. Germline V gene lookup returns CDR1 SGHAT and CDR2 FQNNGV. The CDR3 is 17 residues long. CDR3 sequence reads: CASSFSPGRFPQETQYF. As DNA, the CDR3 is TGTGCCAGCAGCTTCAGTCCGGGGCGGTTCCCCCAAGAGACCCAGTACTTC. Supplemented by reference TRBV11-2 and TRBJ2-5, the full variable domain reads EAGVAQSPRYKIIEKRQSVAFWCNPISGHATLYWYQQILGQGPKLLIQFQNNGVVDDSQLPKDRFSAERLKGVDSTLKIQPAKLEDSAVYLCASSFSPGRFPQETQYFGPGTRLLVL.